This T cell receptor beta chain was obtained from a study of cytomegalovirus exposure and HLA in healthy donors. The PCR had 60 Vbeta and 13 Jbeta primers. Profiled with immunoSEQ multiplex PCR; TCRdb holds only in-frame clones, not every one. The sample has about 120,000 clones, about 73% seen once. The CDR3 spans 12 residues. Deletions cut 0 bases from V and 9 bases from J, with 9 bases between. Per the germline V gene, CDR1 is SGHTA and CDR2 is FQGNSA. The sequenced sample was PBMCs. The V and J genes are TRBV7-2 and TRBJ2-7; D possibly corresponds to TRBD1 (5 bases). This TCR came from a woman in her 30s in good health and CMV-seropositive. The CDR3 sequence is CASSLAATGQYF. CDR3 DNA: TGTGCCAGCAGCTTAGCGGCCACAGGGCAGTACTTC.